This TCR beta chain is drawn from a study of early T cells in non-severe SARS-CoV-2 infection (dated by TCRdb to the early 2020s). About the investigation overall: TCR sequencing used bulk RNA from unsorted whole blood, so alpha and beta chains could not be paired. On the study overall, not on this receptor specifically: VDJdb matching was skewed toward anti-spike CD8 responses and likely underestimated virus-specific expansions, missing private and CD4 specificities.

Measured from the cysteine to the phenylalanine, the CDR3 is 16 residues long. Of the read, only the CDR3 DNA is kept; its 48 bases are in frame from base 1. Between the V and J ends, shortened by 0 bases and 1 base respectively, the junction contains 11 bases. Taken from the germline V gene, the CDR1 and CDR2 loops are SGDLS and YYNGEE. This clonotype was seen many times. Its antigen has not been determined. Base qualities are not recorded, but no much larger clone differs from it by a single base. Set within a cohort of healthcare workers in London, UK, this nested case-control study involved weekly PCR testing of nasopharyngeal swabs along with blood sampling. Healthcare workers were recruited between 23 and 31 March 2020, during the week of the UK lockdown, and were followed weekly for up to about 15 weeks. Library construction relied on 5' RACE. Data came from a NextSeq 500. To correct for sequencing error and PCR bias, the TCR library protocol tagged individual cDNA molecules with unique molecular identifiers. Both TCR alpha and beta chains were sequenced, and tight co-correlation was observed between alpha and beta sequence abundances in each sample. On the study's bioinformatics: Decombinator V4 was used to perform V gene, J gene and CDR3 annotation of TCR sequences. Expanded TCRs were defined as changing significantly between any two time points under a Poisson model with p below 0.0001. TCR abundances were normalised to the total number of TCRs sequenced per sample and expressed as counts per million. MAIT TCRs were defined by TRAV1-2 paired with TRAJ12, TRAJ20 or TRAJ33, and iNKT TCRs by TRAV10 paired with TRAJ18. VDJdb, accessed 1 November 2021, was searched for CMV, EBV and SARS-CoV-2 annotated TCRs, with TCRs annotated for multiple antigens excluded. TCRdb redid the processing of the public reads, applying fastp at Q25 and MiXCR, and retained in-frame beta chains. Each CDR3 protein gets just one entry, which takes the most common genes and DNA from the rows behind it. Clone size and V and J calls follow TCRdb, not the original study. The sample includes tens of thousands of distinct CDR3 sequences, with around 4.5% observed a single time. Roughly a fifth of the sample comes from the top ten.

This clonotype was obtained from an adult who was a healthcare worker with PCR-confirmed SARS-CoV-2 infection or an uninfected control (not recorded which). Sequenced sample: whole blood. Recombination joined TRBV9 with TRBJ1-3, with no D gene named confidently. CDR3 sequence: CASSVGPEGSGNTIYF. The DNA sequence is TGTGCCAGCAGCGTAGGTCCAGAAGGGTCTGGAAACACCATATATTTT.